This entry lists 8 T cell receptor beta chains sequenced from one sample in a study of blood T cell repertoires in COVID-19. Measured with immunoSEQ multiplex PCR; TCRdb has only the in-frame clones, and not every one. The table lists 220,000 or so clones, less than 90% of them singletons. The sample was PBMCs or T cells enriched from blood (not recorded which). The receptor set was obtained from a woman in her forties who had recovered from COVID-19.

The V and J genes are TRBV28 and TRBJ2-1; perhaps TRBD2 as D (5 bases). The CDR3 contains 16 residues. CDR1 is MDHEN, CDR2 SYDVKM, per germline. V lost 1 base to trimming and J lost 1 base, with 11 bases between them. The CDR3 region has the DNA TGTGCCAGCAGTTTATTGGGGTCGGGGTCCTACAATGAGCAGTTCTTC. Translated: CASSLLGSGSYNEQFF.

The chain employs TRBV2 and TRBJ1-6; D unclear. The germline V gene has CDR1 SNHLY and CDR2 FYNNEI. This CDR3 contains 11 residues. V was trimmed by 4 bases and J by 11 bases, leaving 6 bases between them. The CDR3: CASSARPPLHF. In DNA form, the CDR3 reads TGTGCCAGCAGTGCCAGGCCACCCCTCCACTTT.

The chain recombines TRBV19 with TRBJ1-1, with D uncertain. Germline CDR1 is LNHDA and CDR2 is SQIVND (reference sequence). Trimming cost V 3 bases and J 7 bases, with 12 bases left between them. The CDR3 has 13 amino acids. The CDR3 DNA is TGTGCCAGTAGTATTCTCCGTGGGCTTGAAGCTTTCTTT. Translation gives CASSILRGLEAFF.

The genes are TRBV5-1 and TRBJ1-5, with no clear D. This CDR3 spans 14 amino acids. Germline lookup yields CDR1 SGHRS and CDR2 YFSETQ. V was shortened by 4 bases and J by 5 bases, with 13 bases between the two germline ends. The CDR3 nucleotides are TGCGCCAGCAGCCCCTTATCGGGTGATCAGCCCCAGCATTTT. This gives the protein CASSPLSGDQPQHF.

This clone appeared a single time. V usage is TRBV19 and J usage is TRBJ2-2; 11 nucleotides agree with TRBD1. The germline CDR1 and CDR2 sequences are LNHDA and SQIVND (reference sequence). The J segment lost 5 bases and the V segment lost 3 bases, leaving 5 bases of the junction unmatched. CDR3 length: 16 amino acids. The CDR3 region has the DNA TGTGCCAGTAGTATCTGGACAGGGGGCAAGACCGGGGAGCTGTTTTTT. Translating gives CASSIWTGGKTGELFF.

The chain carries TRBV4-1 and TRBJ2-7, with TRBD2 matching over 8 bases. The V gene end was trimmed by 1 base and the J gene end by 2 bases; junction bases not matched to a gene: 10. The germline CDR1 and CDR2 sequences are MGHRA and YSYEKL. CDR3 size: 17 residues. Here the CDR3 reads CASSQVVTSETTYEQYF. The CDR3 coding sequence is TGCGCCAGCAGCCAAGTTGTGACTAGCGAGACCACCTACGAGCAGTACTTC.

As regards this clone: Its ends do not fully match the called genes, so a read error is possible. The V call is TRBV7-3, the J call TRBJ2-2, with D possibly being TRBD2 (6 bases). Germline V CDR1 and CDR2: SGHTA, FQGTGA. The length of the CDR3 is 15 residues. In DNA form, the CDR3 reads TGTGCCAGCAGTTTAACGGGAGATGGCACCGGGGAGCTGTTTTTT. Protein sequence: CASSLTGDGTGELFF.

V gene TRBV6-1 combines with J gene TRBJ1-5, with a tentative D call TRBD1 (6 bases). The germline V gene has CDR1 MNHNS and CDR2 SASEGT. The V and J ends lost 3 bases and 0 bases respectively, with 12 bases between them. CDR3 length: 16 amino acids. The CDR3 reads CASSDGQSYSNQPQHF. DNA of the CDR3: TGTGCCAGCAGTGACGGACAGAGTTATAGCAATCAGCCCCAGCATTTT.